A selection of T cell receptor beta chains follows, all from one sample in a study of metastatic and nonmetastatic thyroid tumors. TCRdb re-clonotyped the PCR reads through MiXCR. Here the sample spans some 33,000 clones, around 7% being singletons. The sequencing input was blood. These receptors were taken from a female donor with papillary thyroid cancer or a benign thyroid nodule (not recorded which). Some clones in this sample may be carry-over from other donors' samples. The CDR3 runs from the conserved cysteine through the conserved F or W.

>TRBV29-1|TRBJ1-1
CSVVAVSEAFF
>TRBV4-2|TRBJ2-7
CASSQDPAGVYEQYF
>TRBV28|TRBJ1-1
CASHNNMNTEAFF
>TRBV29-1|TRBJ2-7
CSVVQHEQYF
>TRBV28|TRBJ2-1
CASSSPGTTTYNEQFF
>TRBV6-1|TRBJ1-2
CASRHPGQGARDGYTF
>TRBV30|TRBJ1-1
CAWNVKQVLTEAFF
>TRBV5-8|TRBJ2-3
CASSIAGGGRARQYF
>TRBV19|TRBJ2-1
CASSISGRDNEQFF
>TRBV20-1|TRBJ2-2
CSAPYANTGELFF
>TRBV5-1|TRBJ2-7
CASSPLDVSPWEQYF
>TRBV30|TRBJ2-7
CAWSVRTDQYF
>TRBV27|TRBJ2-7
CASSLRGKYYEQYF
>TRBV27|TRBJ2-7
CASSSQIFSYEQYF
>TRBV11-2|TRBJ1-5
CASSSERGRSNQPQHF
>TRBV13|TRBJ1-3
CASSLDLTRRNTIYF
>TRBV28|TRBJ1-2
CASSLGSGGTGYTF
>TRBV20-1|TRBJ1-3
CSVTGVGNTIYF
>TRBV6-5|TRBJ2-7
CASSYVEAGDSYEQYF
>TRBV18|TRBJ1-2
CASSPGLRTGYGYTF
>TRBV7-6|TRBJ2-5
CASSPAPARLGETQYF
>TRBV10-1|TRBJ2-1
CASSALSGGTYNEQFF
>TRBV20-1|TRBJ2-7
CSAAGGSHSYEQYF
>TRBV9|TRBJ2-7
CASSGGLAGGRYEQYF
>TRBV18|TRBJ2-1
CASSQVGDEQFF
>TRBV6-5|TRBJ2-5
CASSYELRRQETQYF
>TRBV5-6|TRBJ2-3
CASSPLAGGSTDTQYF
>TRBV5-1|TRBJ2-5
CASSRPNQETQYF
>TRBV9|TRBJ1-1
CASSVGGVATEAFF
>TRBV19|TRBJ2-1
CASSMYSGLINEQFF
>TRBV11-1|TRBJ2-3
CASSPLQGGGTDTQYF
>TRBV9|TRBJ2-7
CASSAGVVGGIREQYF
>TRBV10-2|TRBJ2-3
CASFGDPSYTQYF
>TRBV19|TRBJ1-5
CASSIDRGRQPQHF
>TRBV6-1|TRBJ1-2
CASSHDRGGYGYTF